This TCR beta chain was recorded in a study of blood T cell repertoires in COVID-19. The wider study: Sources were T cells, B-cell-depleted T cells, or PBMCs; the material itself was cDNA or gDNA.

The CDR3 spans 14 residues. CDR1 SGHRS and CDR2 YFSETQ come from the germline V gene. V dropped 3 bases and J dropped 1 base, with 10 bases sitting between them. In the source study's methods: Quantification of nucleated cells was approximated via reference gene primer amplification. Only in-frame clones appear in the TCRdb table, and some are missing; sequencing was by immunoSEQ multiplex PCR. That table supplies the V and J calls and clone size; D and trimming were determined from the DNA. The table has about 110,000 clones, about three quarters seen once. While infection was still active, Seattle patients were enrolled and then followed longitudinally.

The sample was peripheral blood. The chain uses TRBV5-1 and TRBJ1-1; D is unresolved. The source of this sequence is a man older than 75 with COVID-19, enrolled during active disease. CDR3 coding DNA: TGCGCCAGCAGCTCGGAGCAGCCGAACACTGAAGCTTTCTTT. This translates into CASSSEQPNTEAFF.